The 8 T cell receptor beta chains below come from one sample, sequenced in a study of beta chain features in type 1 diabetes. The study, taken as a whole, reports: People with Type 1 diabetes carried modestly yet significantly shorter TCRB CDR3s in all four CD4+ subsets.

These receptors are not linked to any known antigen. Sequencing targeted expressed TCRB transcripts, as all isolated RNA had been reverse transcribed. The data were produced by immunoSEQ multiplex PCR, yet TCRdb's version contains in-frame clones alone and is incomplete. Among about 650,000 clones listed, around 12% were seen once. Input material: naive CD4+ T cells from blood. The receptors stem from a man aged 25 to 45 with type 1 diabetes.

CDR3 nucleotides: TGTGCCAGCAGCTTAGTCCGCAATCAGCCCCAGCATTTT. This encodes CASSLVRNQPQHF. The chain is built from TRBV11-2 and TRBJ1-5; D unclear. Germline values: CDR1 SGHAT, CDR2 FQNNGV. Trimming took off 1 base at V and 2 bases at J, with 3 bases between the two ends. The CDR3 is made up of 13 amino acids. The variable domain in full, with the rest retrieved from reference TRBV11-2 and TRBJ1-5, is EAGVAQSPRYKIIEKRQSVAFWCNPISGHATLYWYQQILGQGPKLLIQFQNNGVVDDSQLPKDRFSAERLKGVDSTLKIQPAKLEDSAVYLCASSLVRNQPQHFGDGTRLSIL.

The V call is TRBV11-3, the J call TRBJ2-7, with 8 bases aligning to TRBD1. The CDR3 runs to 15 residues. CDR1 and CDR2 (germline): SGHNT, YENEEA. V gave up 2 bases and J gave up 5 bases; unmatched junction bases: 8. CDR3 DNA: TGTGCCAGCAGCTTAAGCAGGGGGCGTCCAAACGAGCAGTACTTC. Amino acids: CASSLSRGRPNEQYF.

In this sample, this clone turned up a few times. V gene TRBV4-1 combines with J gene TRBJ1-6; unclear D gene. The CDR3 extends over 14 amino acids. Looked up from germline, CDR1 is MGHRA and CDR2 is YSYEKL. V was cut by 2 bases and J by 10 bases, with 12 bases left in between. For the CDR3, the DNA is TGCGCCAGCAGCCAACCGGACCCGTTGTCACCCCTCCACTTT. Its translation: CASSQPDPLSPLHF.

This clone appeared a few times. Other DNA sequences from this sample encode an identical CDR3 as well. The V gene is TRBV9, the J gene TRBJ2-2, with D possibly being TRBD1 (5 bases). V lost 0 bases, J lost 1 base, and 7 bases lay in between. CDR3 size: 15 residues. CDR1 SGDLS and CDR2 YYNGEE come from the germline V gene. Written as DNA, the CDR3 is TGTGCCAGCAGCGTAGTAGGACAGAACACCGGGGAGCTGTTTTTT. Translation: CASSVVGQNTGELFF.

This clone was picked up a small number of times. The chain's CDR3 is CASYKADSGYTF. CDR3 bases: TGTGCCAGCTACAAAGCCGACTCTGGCTACACCTTC. This chain links TRBV2 with TRBJ1-2, with D uncertain. The V gene's germline CDR1 is SNHLY and CDR2 FYNNEI. The CDR3 extends over 12 amino acids. Trimming stripped 8 bases from V and 7 bases from J, with 14 bases between.

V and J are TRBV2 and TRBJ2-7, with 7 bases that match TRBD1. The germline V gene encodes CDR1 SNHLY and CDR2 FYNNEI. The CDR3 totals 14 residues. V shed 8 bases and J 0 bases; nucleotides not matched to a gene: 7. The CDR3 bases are TGTGCCAGCGAAGAACAGGGGCTCTCCTACGAGCAGTACTTC. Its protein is CASEEQGLSYEQYF.

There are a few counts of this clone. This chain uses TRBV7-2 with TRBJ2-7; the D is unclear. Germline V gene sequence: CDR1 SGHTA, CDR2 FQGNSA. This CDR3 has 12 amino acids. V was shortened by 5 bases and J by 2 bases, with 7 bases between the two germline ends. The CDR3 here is CASSPDTYEQYF. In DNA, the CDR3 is TGTGCCAGCAGCCCTGATACCTACGAGCAGTACTTC.

CDR3 sequence: CASSPGPSGNTIYF. The CDR3 nucleotides are TGTGCCAGCAGCCCCGGACCCTCTGGAAACACCATATATTTT. This sequence joins TRBV7-9 and TRBJ1-3; no reliable D call. The CDR3 totals 14 residues. Germline loops: CDR1 SEHNR, CDR2 FQNEAQ (reference sequence). Trimming took off 5 bases at V and 0 bases at J, with 8 bases between the two ends.